This T cell receptor beta chain was found in a study of T cell repertoires in cytomegalovirus infection. The CDR3 is 13 amino acids. Germline CDR1 reads MNHEY; CDR2 reads SVGEGT. Trimming stripped 7 bases from V and 7 bases from J, with 13 bases between. MiXCR, run by TCRdb on the reads, gives a single entry per CDR3 protein. The data show 200,000 or so distinct CDR3 sequences, approximately 19% seen once. V gene TRBV6-2 or TRBV6-3 combines with J gene TRBJ1-4, with D hard to call. Specimen: PBMCs. This clonotype originated in a human donor in good health (CMV status not recorded). Some clones in this sample may be carry-over from other donors' samples. CDR3 nucleotide sequence: TGTGCCAGCAATAAGGATGTCGGTGAAAAACTGTTTTTT. It translates to CASNKDVGEKLFF.